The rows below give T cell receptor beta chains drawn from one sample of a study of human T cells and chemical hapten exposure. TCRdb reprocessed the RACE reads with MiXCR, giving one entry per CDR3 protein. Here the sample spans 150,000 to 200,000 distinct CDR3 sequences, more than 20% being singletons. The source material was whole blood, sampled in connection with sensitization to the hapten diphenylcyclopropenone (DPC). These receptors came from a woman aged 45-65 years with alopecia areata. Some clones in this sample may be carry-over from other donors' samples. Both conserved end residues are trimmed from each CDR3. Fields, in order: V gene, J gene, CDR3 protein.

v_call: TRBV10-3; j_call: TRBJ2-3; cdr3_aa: AITGGVTDTQY
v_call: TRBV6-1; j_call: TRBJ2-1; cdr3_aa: AISGRAVYNEQF
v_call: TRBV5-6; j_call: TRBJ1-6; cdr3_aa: ASSLQRGSSYNSPLH
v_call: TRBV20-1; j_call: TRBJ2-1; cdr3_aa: SATRGPLAHEQF
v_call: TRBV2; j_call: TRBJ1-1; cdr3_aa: ASRLGNTEAF
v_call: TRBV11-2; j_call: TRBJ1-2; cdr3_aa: ASSLERYSHYGYT
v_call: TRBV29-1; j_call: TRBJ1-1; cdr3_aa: SVDWTTEAF
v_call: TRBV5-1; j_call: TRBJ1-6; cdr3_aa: ASSLEGGWTSPLH
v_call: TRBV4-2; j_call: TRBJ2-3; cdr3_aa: ASSQVGTSGRTDTQY
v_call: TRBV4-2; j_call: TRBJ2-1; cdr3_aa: ASSQFRDTYNEQF
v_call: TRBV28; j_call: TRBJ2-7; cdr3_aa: ASRPGGPYEQY
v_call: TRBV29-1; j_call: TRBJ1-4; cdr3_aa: SVTRTGNEKLF
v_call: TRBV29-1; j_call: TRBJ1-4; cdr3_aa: SGQATNEKLF
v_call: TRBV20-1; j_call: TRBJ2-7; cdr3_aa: SARDEGGYEQY
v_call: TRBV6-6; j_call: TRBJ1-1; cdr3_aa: ASSPTGGWTEAF
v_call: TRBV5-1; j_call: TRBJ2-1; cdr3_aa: ASSWKTSGGSYNEQF
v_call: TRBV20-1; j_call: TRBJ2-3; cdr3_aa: SATGGPLSTDTQY
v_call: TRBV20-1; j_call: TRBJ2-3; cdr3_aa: SARDMRVADTQY
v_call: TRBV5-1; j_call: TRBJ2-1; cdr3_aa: ASRLTGSGREQF
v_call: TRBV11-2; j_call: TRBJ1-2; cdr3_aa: ASSLGGWGPDYGYT
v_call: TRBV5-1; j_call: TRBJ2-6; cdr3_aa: ASSEDNSGANVLT
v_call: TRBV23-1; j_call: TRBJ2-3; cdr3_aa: ASSQSWRSLSLDTQY
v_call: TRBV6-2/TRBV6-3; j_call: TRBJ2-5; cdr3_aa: ASRSGLLGYQETQY
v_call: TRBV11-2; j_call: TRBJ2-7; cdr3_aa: ASSSGWESYEQY
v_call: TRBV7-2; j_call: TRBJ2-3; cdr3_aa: ASSLPISPDTQY
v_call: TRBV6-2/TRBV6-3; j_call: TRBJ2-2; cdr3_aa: ASSYSLAGGPDGELF
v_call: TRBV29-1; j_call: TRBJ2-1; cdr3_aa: SVEERRATSHEQF
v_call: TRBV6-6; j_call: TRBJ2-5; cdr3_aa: ASSPHSLAGQETQY
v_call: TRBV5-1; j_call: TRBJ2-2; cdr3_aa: ASSLRQVDTGELF
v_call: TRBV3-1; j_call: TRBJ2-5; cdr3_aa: ASSQEPAGETQY
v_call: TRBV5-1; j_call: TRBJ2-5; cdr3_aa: ASQELAGETQY
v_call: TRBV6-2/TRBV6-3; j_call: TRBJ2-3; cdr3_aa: ASSFQSDTQY
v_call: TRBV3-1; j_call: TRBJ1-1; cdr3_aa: ASSQRETITEAF
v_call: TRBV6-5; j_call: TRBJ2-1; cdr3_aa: ASSYSKYGDEQF
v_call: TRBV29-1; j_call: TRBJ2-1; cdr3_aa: SVAVSGRARNEQF
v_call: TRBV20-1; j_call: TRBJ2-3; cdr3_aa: SARDKASGRTDTQY
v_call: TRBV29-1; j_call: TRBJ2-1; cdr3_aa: SVDGGSKVQF
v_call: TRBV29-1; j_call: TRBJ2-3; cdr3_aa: SVAEAGTDTQY
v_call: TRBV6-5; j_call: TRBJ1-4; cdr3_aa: ASSYSKINEKLF
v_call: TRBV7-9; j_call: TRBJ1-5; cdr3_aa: ASSLDAQPQH
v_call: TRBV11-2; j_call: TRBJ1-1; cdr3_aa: ASSLRRGPSGGNTEAF
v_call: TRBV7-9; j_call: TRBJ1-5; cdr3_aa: ASSLNVGSANQPQH
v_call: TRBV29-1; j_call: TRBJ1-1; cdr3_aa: SAGDRMNTEAF
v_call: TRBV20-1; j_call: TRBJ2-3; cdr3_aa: SPRKGGGSDTQY
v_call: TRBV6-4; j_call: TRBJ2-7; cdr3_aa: ASSARWVNYEQY
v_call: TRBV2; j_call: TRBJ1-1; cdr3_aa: ASSVYRVSAF
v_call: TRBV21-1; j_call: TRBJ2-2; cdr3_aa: ASSETKIPSGSGDTGELF
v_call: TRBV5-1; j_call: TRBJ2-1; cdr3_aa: ASSLDYYNEQF
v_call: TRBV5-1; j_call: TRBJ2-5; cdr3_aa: ASSQGPLPGTQY
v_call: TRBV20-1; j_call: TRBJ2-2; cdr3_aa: SARAGRGTGELF
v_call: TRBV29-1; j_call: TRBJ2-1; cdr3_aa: SAEPTSGDQF
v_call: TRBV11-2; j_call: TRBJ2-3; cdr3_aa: ASSLDTVTDTQY
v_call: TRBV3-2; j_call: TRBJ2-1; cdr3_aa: ASSYWRGANEQF